This record looks at one T cell receptor (beta chain) sequence and its context. TCRdb's copy holds only in-frame clones and misses some; the assay was immunoSEQ multiplex PCR. The sample consists of approximately 230,000 clones, just over 85% of them appearing once. The data were taken from a study of blood T cell repertoires in COVID-19. This CDR3 is 14 amino acids long. The germline CDR1 and CDR2 sequences are SQVTM and ANQGSEA. Trimming pared 6 bases from V and 0 bases from J, leaving 12 bases between. Participants came from roughly 24 US areas, aged roughly 18 to 95 years. Two negative PCRs, clearance, or symptom resolution were required of recovered Cohort 3 donors.

The sample comprised PBMCs or T cells enriched from blood (not recorded which). The chain links TRBV29-1 to TRBJ1-3; D uncertain. This TCR was recovered from a man aged 40-55 years who had recovered from COVID-19. The chain's CDR3 is CSVAQLNSGNTIYF. Here the CDR3 DNA reads TGCAGCGTCGCACAGCTAAACTCTGGAAACACCATATATTTT. The full variable domain, with the rest looked up from reference TRBV29-1 and TRBJ1-3, is SAVISQKPSRDICQRGTSLTIQCQVDSQVTMMFWYRQQPGQSLTLIATANQGSEATYESGFVIDKFPISRPNLTFSTLTVSNMSPEDSSIYLCSVAQLNSGNTIYFGEGSWLTVV.